This T cell receptor (beta chain) was profiled in a study of beta chain features in type 1 diabetes. Study-level background: Cell yields, age and gender were similar between patients and healthy donors.

Sequenced material consisted of expressed TCRB transcripts (all of the isolated RNA was reverse transcribed). Assay used: immunoSEQ multiplex PCR; TCRdb lists only in-frame clones, some missing. The sample gives fewer than 250,000 clones, 13% to 15% of which show up once; about 0.026% is in the top ten. Once sorted, every population was more than 95% pure. With 5 bases removed from V and 1 base from J, the gap between germline ends came to 9 bases. This CDR3 spans 14 amino acids. CDR1 is SGHVS and CDR2 is FQNEAQ in the germline V gene. The source of this sequence is a woman in her thirties or forties in good health. Material: naive CD4+ T cells from blood. The J gene is TRBJ1-5, the V gene TRBV7-8, with D possibly being TRBD1 (5 bases). This CDR3 is CASSEQDSNQPQHF. In nucleotides, the CDR3 is TGTGCCAGCAGCGAACAGGACAGCAATCAGCCCCAGCATTTT.